These T cell receptor beta chains were read from a single sample in a study of shared clonotypes between healthy human individuals. Libraries were prepared by immunoSEQ multiplex PCR; TCRdb keeps only in-frame clonotypes and omits some of them. The sample holds millions of clones; 90% to 95% are singletons and the top ten take 0.1% to 0.15%. Sequenced sample: naive CD4+ T cells sorted from blood. The receptors derive from a man between 18 and 29 years old in good health. CDR3s include the opening cysteine and the closing phenylalanine or tryptophan.

j_gene,v_gene,CDR3aa
TRBJ2-3,TRBV10-3,CASGLGTSATDTQYF
TRBJ2-1,TRBV5-1,CASSPLAGAYNEQFF
TRBJ2-1,TRBV6-1,CASSAHLTGSSYNEQFF
TRBJ1-1,TRBV11-2,CASSLGKVMNTEAFF
TRBJ2-7,TRBV6-6,CASSYSLDSSYEQYF
TRBJ1-2,TRBV7-9,CASSRLLDRGTNYGYTF
TRBJ2-7,TRBV10-2,CASSATYEQYF
TRBJ2-2,TRBV7-9,CASSSIAGVNTGELFF
TRBJ2-7,TRBV18,CASSTDRGEQYF
TRBJ2-1,TRBV7-2,CASSSRGRGQGNYNEQFF
TRBJ2-5,TRBV10-3,CAISDGALETQYF
TRBJ2-7,TRBV29-1,CSVEDNGHEQYF
TRBJ2-7,TRBV27,CASRRTSGSGVGYEQYF
TRBJ2-3,TRBV5-1,CASSLGLAPDTQYF
TRBJ2-5,TRBV6-4,CASSALGLERAETQYF
TRBJ2-7,TRBV6-1,CASSEKAGPTYEQYF
TRBJ2-6,TRBV5-6,CASSPTWITGANVLTF
TRBJ2-7,TRBV6-6,CASSLGGIYEQYF
TRBJ1-4,TRBV2,CASSSFGRADEKLFF
TRBJ2-7,TRBV6-5,CASSTTGSGQYF
TRBJ2-3,TRBV18,CASSPRLEGSGVGTQYF
TRBJ2-1,TRBV19,CASSIDDRRNYNEQFF
TRBJ2-5,TRBV5-1,CASSSEFGETQYF
TRBJ1-1,TRBV2,CASSRRGNTEAFF
TRBJ1-2,TRBV6-1,CASRVGQGGNYGYTF
TRBJ2-7,TRBV12-2,CASRSQGKGYEQYF
TRBJ1-6,TRBV6-5,CASSYSHNSPLHF
TRBJ2-7,TRBV6-1,CASSVGRGYEQYF
TRBJ2-2,TRBV28,CASSFGGLASTGELFF
TRBJ1-4,TRBV28,CASSLTGLRNEKLFF
TRBJ1-1,TRBV7-2,CASSTQGGTEAFF
TRBJ1-2,TRBV6-1,CASSGQLGQANYGYTF
TRBJ1-2,TRBV5-1,CASRAGTGGLWDGYTF
TRBJ1-4,TRBV19,CASSIFVGGYEKLFF
TRBJ2-3,TRBV4-1,CASSQDRGLAITDTQYF
TRBJ1-2,TRBV6-6,CASSLEGPYGYTF
TRBJ1-1,TRBV27,CASRGYRAANTEAFF
TRBJ1-2,TRBV7-3,CASSFEGANYGYTF
TRBJ2-2,TRBV9,CASSPRTGGGGELFF
TRBJ2-3,TRBV7-2,CASSLSHSTDTQYF
TRBJ1-2,TRBV6-5,CASSYSIGNLGYTF
TRBJ1-6,TRBV4-1,CASSQLTVSNSPLHF
TRBJ1-1,TRBV20-1,CSAPGTVEAFF
TRBJ2-1,TRBV5-4,CASRQGALAGTYNEQFF
TRBJ2-5,TRBV6-5,CASSSSWRGQETQYF
TRBJ1-6,TRBV5-5,CASSRQLNSPLHF
TRBJ1-5,TRBV6-1,CASSEAGGRQPQHF
TRBJ1-2,TRBV5-6,CASSYWDRIYGYTF
TRBJ1-5,TRBV2,CASSEEDVDNQPQHF
TRBJ2-5,TRBV6-1,CASSEGDSSWYQETQYF
TRBJ2-2,TRBV7-6,CASSWGHQNTGELFF
TRBJ2-1,TRBV6-4,CASSITTGHNEQFF
TRBJ1-5,TRBV28,CASRASTGNNQPQHF
TRBJ2-6,TRBV7-3,CASSPRGGDGGANVLTF
TRBJ1-5,TRBV19,CASNAPGALGNQPQHF
TRBJ2-2,TRBV7-6,CASSLGQGGTGELFF
TRBJ1-4,TRBV6-1,CASSEQGATNEKLFF
TRBJ2-5,TRBV5-1,CASSFLPFISSQETQYF
TRBJ2-7,TRBV7-2,CASSLGGQGLPYEQYF